These 16 T cell receptor beta chains share one sample of origin, sequenced in a study of human T cells and chemical hapten exposure. Time point specified: patch test 2, 6 weeks after DPC sensitization. The treatment was: therapeutic diphenylcyclopropenone sensitization with weekly scalp DPC. TCRdb itself ran the RACE reads through MiXCR, one entry per CDR3 protein. The profile shows some 88,000 distinct CDR3 sequences, around 10% of them singletons. The specimen was whole blood, collected in connection with sensitization to the hapten diphenylcyclopropenone (DPC). Receptors originate from a man aged 35 to 55 with alopecia areata. Some clones in this sample may be carry-over from other donors' samples.

This clonotype was seen at least ten times. The chain employs TRBV7-2 and TRBJ1-2, with 7 positions matching TRBD1. The CDR3 is made up of 15 amino acids. Trimming at V came to 4 bases and at J to 5 bases, leaving 10 bases not matched to a gene. The germline V gene has CDR1 SGHTA and CDR2 FQGNSA. DNA of the CDR3: TGTGCCAGCAGCTCCACCCGACAGGGCGGATATGGCTACACCTTC. It is translated as CASSSTRQGGYGYTF.

The chain combines TRBV6-2 or TRBV6-3 with TRBJ2-7; 7 bases are a match to TRBD2. This CDR3 spans 15 amino acids. Trimming removed 3 bases from V and 0 bases from J; junction bases left unmatched: 5. The germline CDR1 and CDR2 sequences are MNHEY and SVGEGT. The CDR3 DNA reads TGTGCCAGCAGTTATCAACGGGACTACTCCTACGAGCAGTACGTC. Translated: CASSYQRDYSYEQYV.

This clonotype was counted many times. This rearrangement joins TRBV6-2 or TRBV6-3 to TRBJ2-3, with TRBD2 identical over 9 bases. Germline V gene data show CDR1 as MNHEY and CDR2 as SVGEGT. Trimming cost V 2 bases and J 3 bases; bases outside gene matches: 3. The CDR3 is 15 amino acids. The CDR3 region has the DNA TGTGCCAGCAGTTACGGGACTAGCTTGACAGATACGCAGTATTTT. Protein sequence: CASSYGTSLTDTQYF.

This clonotype was seen at least ten times. V usage is TRBV2 and J usage is TRBJ1-1; D not certain. CDR3 length equals 13 residues. V shed 7 bases and J shed 4 bases, with 13 bases lying between them. Looked up from germline, CDR1 is SNHLY and CDR2 is FYNNEI. CDR3 residues: CASKLRDFTEAFF. CDR3 nucleotides: TGTGCCAGCAAGTTAAGGGATTTCACTGAAGCTTTCTTT.

This clonotype turned up a few times. This sequence joins TRBV7-6 and TRBJ1-1; D is undetermined. Trimming removed 1 base from V and 2 bases from J, with 5 bases in between. Germline-derived CDR1 and CDR2 are SGHVS and FNYEAQ. CDR3 length equals 13 residues. The CDR3 reads CASSLVHNTEAFF. The CDR3 nucleotides are TGTGCCAGCAGCTTAGTCCACAACACTGAAGCTTTCTTT.

This clonotype has just a few counts. The V call is TRBV27, the J call TRBJ1-5, with D possibly TRBD1 on 6 matching bases. Trimming stripped 6 bases from V and 2 bases from J, with 17 bases between. The CDR3 runs 16 residues. Germline assignment: CDR1 MNHEY and CDR2 SMNVEV (reference sequence). The CDR3 sequence: CASSPWEGGGNQPQHF. The CDR3 DNA sequence: TGTGCCAGCAGCCCTTGGGAAGGGGGGGGCAATCAGCCCCAGCATTTT.

The chain employs TRBV6-2 or TRBV6-3 and TRBJ2-3; 7 bases match TRBD2. The V segment lost 6 bases and the J segment 2 bases; nucleotides outside the gene matches: 5. Germline values: CDR1 MNHEY, CDR2 SVGEGT. This CDR3 spans 14 amino acids. For the CDR3, the DNA is TGTGCCAGCAGATACCGGGACTACACAGATACGCAGTATTTT. This encodes CASRYRDYTDTQYF.

This sequence joins TRBV7-8 and TRBJ2-5; D is possibly TRBD2 (6 bases). V was pared by 1 base and J by 2 bases, with 11 bases between. The CDR3 runs 15 residues. Germline V gives CDR1 SGHVS, CDR2 FQNEAQ. CDR3 sequence: CASSLVGGAQETQYF. DNA for the CDR3: TGTGCCAGCAGCTTAGTCGGGGGTGCACAAGAGACCCAGTACTTC.

This clonotype was seen repeatedly, ten times or more. The CDR3 protein is CASLLSGENTEAFF. CDR3 in DNA: TGTGCCAGCCTATTAAGTGGGGAGAACACTGAAGCTTTCTTT. The chain has TRBV6-2 or TRBV6-3 and TRBJ1-1; D is unclear. The germline V gene encodes CDR1 MNHEY and CDR2 SVGEGT. The CDR3 loop spans 14 amino acids. V dropped 8 bases and J dropped 1 base, with 14 bases sitting between them.

Ten or more counts support this clonotype. The chain joins TRBV7-8 to TRBJ2-4; 9 bases map to TRBD2. V lost 0 bases to trimming and J lost 1 base; unmatched junction nucleotides: 10. The CDR3 is 19 amino acids. Germline lookup yields CDR1 SGHVS and CDR2 FQNEAQ. This CDR3 reads CASSLAASGARRAKNIQYF. The CDR3, as DNA: TGTGCCAGCAGCTTAGCGGCTAGCGGGGCCCGGCGCGCCAAAAACATTCAGTACTTC.

V and J are TRBV29-1 and TRBJ2-3; D is possibly TRBD1 (6 bases). V lost 4 bases to trimming and J lost 2 bases, with 10 bases between them. The germline V gene has CDR1 SQVTM and CDR2 ANQGSEA. The CDR3 consists of 13 residues. For the CDR3, the DNA is TGCAGCGTTGTACAGGGATACACAGATACGCAGTATTTT. The encoded protein is CSVVQGYTDTQYF.

This clonotype was recorded a few times. J is TRBJ1-2 and V is TRBV10-2; no reliable D call. The CDR3 extends over 12 amino acids. Germline V gives CDR1 WSHSY, CDR2 SAAADI. Trimming took off 0 bases at V and 10 bases at J, with 9 bases between the two ends. As DNA, the CDR3 is TGCGCCAGCAGTGAGTCTGGGCTTCACTACACCTTC. It yields the protein CASSESGLHYTF.

This clonotype was found a few times. The chain carries TRBV29-1 and TRBJ2-1, with a weak D call TRBD1 (6 bases). V was trimmed by 8 bases and J by 1 base, leaving 12 bases between them. CDR1 SQVTM and CDR2 ANQGSEA come from the germline V gene. This CDR3 is built from 13 residues. The CDR3 region has the DNA TGCAGCTTTGGCAGGGGTTCCTACAATGAGCAGTTCTTC. Residues: CSFGRGSYNEQFF.

The chain has TRBV5-1 and TRBJ1-1; 7 nucleotides agree with TRBD1. The CDR3 runs to 15 residues. Germline V lookup: CDR1 SGHRS, CDR2 YFSETQ. The ends lost 4 bases at V and 7 bases at J; junction bases unmatched: 13. CDR3 bases: TGCGCCAGCAGCCTCCCTAGCGGACAGGCGGATGAAGCTTTCTTT. Translation: CASSLPSGQADEAFF.

CDR3 protein: CASSEATSPFYF. In DNA, the CDR3 is TGTGCCAGCAGTGAAGCAACTAGTCCCTTCTATTTT. This chain links TRBV6-1 with TRBJ2-3, with a weak D call TRBD2 (5 bases). Trimming pared 0 bases from V and 15 bases from J, leaving 13 bases between. CDR1 and CDR2 from the germline V gene are MNHNS and SASEGT. This CDR3 comprises 12 residues.

The chain employs TRBV6-2 or TRBV6-3 and TRBJ2-7; 9 positions agree with TRBD1. Germline V CDR1 and CDR2: MNHEY, SVGEGT. With 7 bases clipped from V and 2 bases from J, the junction kept 9 bases outside the gene matches. This CDR3 contains 15 residues. CDR3 region: CASILPDRGPYEQYV. CDR3 coding DNA: TGTGCCAGCATTCTCCCGGACAGGGGACCCTACGAGCAGTACGTC.